These 18 T cell receptor beta chains were all obtained from the same sample, sequenced in a study of T cells after yellow fever vaccination. TCRdb redid the calling of the 5' RACE reads with MiXCR, one entry per CDR3 protein. Of 550,000 to 750,000 distinct CDR3 sequences listed, roughly 14% were seen once; the top ten hold about 14%. The specimen was PBMCs, collected on the day of the yellow fever booster vaccination. Receptors originate from a man aged 25-45 years who received the YFV17D yellow fever vaccine.

This clonotype has just a few counts. CDR3 in amino acids: CASSPDATNEKLFF. The CDR3 DNA follows: TGTGCCAGCAGCCCCGACGCAACTAATGAAAAACTGTTTTTT. The gene calls are TRBV7-9 and TRBJ1-4; D remains unclear. Germline CDR1 SEHNR, CDR2 FQNEAQ (reference sequence). Trimming removed 5 bases at V and 0 bases at J, with 7 bases between. The CDR3 consists of 14 residues.

This sequence joins TRBV5-1 and TRBJ2-1; TRBD1 matches at 12 bases. CDR1 SGHRS and CDR2 YFSETQ come from the germline V gene. The V and J ends lost 4 bases and 6 bases, in that order; junction bases with no gene match: 5. The CDR3 length is 15 residues. For the CDR3, the DNA is TGCGCCAGCAGCGTGGGACAGGGGGCTTTCAATGAGCAGTTCTTC. The encoded protein is CASSVGQGAFNEQFF.

This clonotype came up a few times. The chain recombines TRBV4-2 with TRBJ2-7; 9 nucleotides match TRBD2. Germline V CDR1 and CDR2: LGHNA, YNFKEQ. The CDR3 runs to 16 residues. Losses at the gene ends were 8 bases for V and 1 base for J; bases not matched to a gene: 12. The DNA for the CDR3 is TGTGCCAGCGCCCAAGAGGTCCTAGCGGGATCCTACGAGCAGTACTTC. It codes for CASAQEVLAGSYEQYF.

The chain has TRBV27 and TRBJ2-1; 9 nucleotides line up with TRBD2. Germline V gene sequence: CDR1 MNHEY, CDR2 SMNVEV (reference sequence). V dropped 2 bases and J dropped 5; count of bases not matched to a gene: 4. This CDR3 comprises 15 residues. The CDR3 DNA reads TGTGCCAGCAGTTTAGTAGCGGGGGCACACAATGAGCAGTTCTTC. This encodes CASSLVAGAHNEQFF.

The sample holds a few counts of this clonotype. The V and J genes are TRBV12-3 or TRBV12-4 and TRBJ1-4; unclear D gene. V lost 5 bases to trimming and J lost 5 bases, with 12 bases between them. There are 14 residues in the CDR3. The DNA of the CDR3 is TGTGCCAGCAGTCCACCCGGCCCCAATGAAAAACTGTTTTTT. Protein: CASSPPGPNEKLFF.

The sample holds a few counts of this clonotype. The chain uses TRBV7-2 and TRBJ2-7, with 9 nucleotides matching TRBD1. This CDR3 spans 14 amino acids. The germline V gene encodes CDR1 SGHTA and CDR2 FQGNSA. The V gene end was trimmed by 4 bases and the J gene end by 7 bases; junction bases not matched to a gene: 8. CDR3 nucleotides: TGTGCCAGCAGCTCTAGTCCGGGACAGGGAGAGCAGTACTTC. Its translation: CASSSSPGQGEQYF.

This clonotype turned up a few times. This chain links TRBV20-1 with TRBJ2-3, with D uncertain. Trimming cost V 3 bases and J 4 bases, with 14 bases left between them. The CDR3 is made up of 14 amino acids. Germline V gene lookup returns CDR1 DFQATT and CDR2 SNEGSKA (reference sequence). The CDR3 nucleotides read TGCAGTGCTAGCTTGGCGGAGTGGGCAGATACGCAGTATTTT. Protein: CSASLAEWADTQYF.

This clonotype was detected a few times. The chain joins TRBV7-2 to TRBJ2-7; D ambiguous. There are 12 residues in the CDR3. Germline V lookup: CDR1 SGHTA, CDR2 FQGNSA. The V and J ends lost 4 bases and 5 bases respectively, with 9 bases between them. The CDR3 coding sequence is TGTGCCAGCAGCTCGTGGCCCGACGAGCAGTACTTC. Protein product: CASSSWPDEQYF.

A few counts support this clonotype. The V and J genes are TRBV9 and TRBJ2-3; 7 bases align to TRBD1. The germline V gene has CDR1 SGDLS and CDR2 YYNGEE. J gave up 5 bases and V 4 bases, and 4 bases lay outside the gene matches. The CDR3 has 13 residues. The CDR3 loop reads CASSLQGIDTQYF. The CDR3 bases are TGTGCCAGCAGCTTACAGGGGATAGATACGCAGTATTTT.

This sequence joins TRBV20-1 and TRBJ1-6, with D hard to call. Germline V lookup: CDR1 DFQATT, CDR2 SNEGSKA (reference sequence). V lost 0 bases to trimming and J lost 6 bases, with 6 bases between them. The CDR3 has 13 residues. The CDR3 loop is CSARDTFNSPLHF. Written as DNA, the CDR3 is TGCAGTGCTAGAGATACTTTTAATTCACCCCTCCACTTT.

The rearrangement joins TRBV24-1 to TRBJ2-2; 7 positions agree with TRBD2. This CDR3 region has 15 residues. The junction had 6 bases not matched to a gene; V was cut back by 3 bases and J by 6 bases. In germline, CDR1 is KGHDR, CDR2 SFDVKD. In DNA, the CDR3 is TGTGCCACCAGTGATACTTACCGGGGGGCCGGGGAGCTGTTTTTT. Protein sequence: CATSDTYRGAGELFF.

V gene TRBV5-1 combines with J gene TRBJ2-7; D call uncertain. Germline assignment: CDR1 SGHRS and CDR2 YFSETQ. The CDR3 covers 16 residues. V was clipped by 0 bases and J by 0 bases, with 13 bases between them. The CDR3 DNA reads TGCGCCAGCAGCTTGGCCATGGATTTCAGCTCCTACGAGCAGTACTTC. Translated, it gives CASSLAMDFSSYEQYF.

There are a few counts of this clonotype. The V and J genes are TRBV12-3 or TRBV12-4 and TRBJ2-3; D is unclear. Trimming stripped 6 bases from V and 3 bases from J, with 7 bases between. The CDR3 is made up of 12 amino acids. CDR3 sequence reads: CASRRETDTQYF. As DNA, the CDR3 is TGTGCCAGCAGGCGAGAGACAGATACGCAGTATTTT.

This clonotype was detected ten times or more. The chain employs TRBV5-1 and TRBJ2-7; D remains ambiguous. This CDR3 contains 14 residues. Trimming took 2 bases from V and 2 from J, leaving 11 bases between them. Germline CDR1 SGHRS, CDR2 YFSETQ. The CDR3, as DNA: TGCGCCAGCAGCTTCCGGACCGGTCCCTACGAGCAGTACTTC. Protein: CASSFRTGPYEQYF. Combining the CDR3 with reference TRBV5-1 and TRBJ2-7 gives the whole variable domain KAGVTQTPRYLIKTRGQQVTLSCSPISGHRSVSWYQQTPGQGLQFLFEYFSETQRNKGNFPGRFSGRQFSNSRSEMNVSTLELGDSALYLCASSFRTGPYEQYFGPGTRLTVT.

This clonotype was found a few times. This rearrangement joins TRBV6-5 to TRBJ2-7; no reliable D call. The CDR3 spans 15 residues. Looked up from germline, CDR1 is MNHEY and CDR2 is SVGAGI. With 4 bases removed from V and 3 bases from J, the gap between germline ends came to 16 bases. The CDR3 region has the DNA TGTGCCAGCAGTTCCCTGGCGAGTTCGAGCTACGAGCAGTACTTC. It translates to CASSSLASSSYEQYF.

The V call is TRBV2, the J call TRBJ1-1, with D unclear. The CDR3 is 13 residues long. In germline, CDR1 is SNHLY, CDR2 FYNNEI. V was trimmed by 2 bases and J by 4 bases, leaving 8 bases between them. The CDR3 DNA sequence: TGTGCCAGCAGTGAACGGTTTTTCACTGAAGCTTTCTTT. Amino acids: CASSERFFTEAFF.

The sample holds many counts of this clonotype. The chain links TRBV27 to TRBJ2-5; weak D call: TRBD2 (6 bases). Germline V gene sequence: CDR1 MNHEY, CDR2 SMNVEV (reference sequence). The V and J ends lost 9 bases and 4 bases respectively, with 12 bases between them. The CDR3 is 12 amino acids. CDR3 protein: CASSPEGETQYF. For the CDR3, the DNA is TGTGCCAGTTCTCCGGAGGGAGAGACCCAGTACTTC.

This clonotype was counted only a few times. J is TRBJ2-2 and V is TRBV20-1; 8 bases map to TRBD2. The ends lost 3 bases at V and 7 bases at J; junction bases unmatched: 10. This CDR3 region has 15 residues. CDR1 and CDR2 from the germline V gene are DFQATT and SNEGSKA (reference sequence). The CDR3 reads CSASSLAGPFGELFF. The CDR3, as DNA: TGCAGTGCTAGTTCCCTAGCGGGTCCTTTCGGGGAGCTGTTTTTT.